This TCR beta chain emerged from a study of OX40 agonist ivuxolimab in advanced cancers. Study-wide background: Aged about 20 to 80 with a mean of approximately 57 years, they were about 83% male. Partial responses occurred in three patients (one hepatocellular carcinoma, two cutaneous melanoma).

Only in-frame clones appear in the TCRdb table, and some are missing; sequencing was by immunoSEQ multiplex PCR. The table lists approximately 70,000 clones, roughly 88% of them singletons, with under 1% in the top ten. Germline V gene sequence: CDR1 LGHNA, CDR2 YSLEER. The CDR3 is 16 residues long. V shed 0 bases, J shed 4 bases, and the junction held 3 bases outside the gene matches. The V gene is TRBV4-3, the J gene TRBJ1-4; 9 bases agree with TRBD1. The clonotype was recovered from an adult with an advanced solid tumor such as melanoma, head and neck, liver or kidney cancer. Sequencing was performed on CD4+ or CD8+ T cells sorted from blood, taken in a trial of the OX40 agonist ivuxolimab. CDR3 region: CASSQESGQGNEKLFF. The DNA for the CDR3 is TGCGCCAGCAGCCAAGAGTCGGGACAGGGTAATGAAAAACTGTTTTTT.